Shown below are 15 T cell receptor beta chains from a single sample sequenced in a study of shared clonotypes between healthy human individuals (dated by TCRdb to 2018 to 2021). CD8 naive samples consisted of CD45RO-negative cells that were positively selected for CCR7, yielding a CD45RA+CCR7+ population without TemRA cells. The method was the immunoSEQ multiplex PCR assay. TCRdb re-hosts the immuneACCESS table, in-frame sequences only. Its copies lack some clones; in the studies checked, an unresolved V gene accounts for under half of them, and the cause for the rest is not known. The sample profile shows over 2 million clones; just under 95% of them were found once. The ten top clones hold about 1.1% of the sample. Sequenced: naive CD8+ T cells sorted from blood. The label giving this sample's cell subset or site can be read as: CD45RA+CCR7+. Receptors originate from a man aged 18 to 29 in good health.

Only one count was recorded for this clone. The chain couples TRBV4-1 to TRBJ2-2, with D tentatively TRBD1 or TRBD2 (5 bases each). The germline gives CDR1 MGHRA, CDR2 YSYEKL. This CDR3 comprises 17 residues. The ends were cut back, 0 bases at V and 6 bases at J, with 17 bases in the middle. CDR3 DNA: TGCGCCAGCAGCCAAGATCCGGGGACCGGGGACGCCGGGGAGCTGTTTTTT. Protein sequence: CASSQDPGTGDAGELFF.

This clone was counted once. The V and J genes are TRBV27 and TRBJ2-1, with TRBD2 matching 9 bases. The CDR3 runs 17 residues. The germline V gene encodes CDR1 MNHEY and CDR2 SMNVEV (reference sequence). Trimming took 4 bases from V and 7 from J; bases not matched to a gene: 14. The CDR3 reads CASSSTPGLALQNEQFF. DNA of the CDR3: TGTGCCAGCAGTTCAACACCGGGACTAGCCCTACAAAATGAGCAGTTCTTC.

V gene TRBV6-8 combines with J gene TRBJ1-5, with D possibly TRBD1 on 5 matching bases. CDR1 and CDR2 from the germline V gene are MNHGY and SAAAGT. Trimming took 6 bases from V and 3 from J, leaving 18 bases between them. The CDR3 is made up of 16 amino acids. The CDR3 bases are TGTGCCAGCAGGGGCACAGGTCGTAGGGTCAATCAGCCCCAGCATTTT. This gives the protein CASRGTGRRVNQPQHF.

The V and J genes are TRBV5-6 and TRBJ2-1; D is uncertain. V lost 0 bases and J 3 bases, leaving 4 bases between the germline ends. In germline, CDR1 is SGHDT, CDR2 YYEEEE. The CDR3 has 13 residues. The CDR3, as DNA: TGTGCCAGCAGCTTGGACGTCTACAATGAGCAGTTCTTC. The encoded protein is CASSLDVYNEQFF.

This sequence joins TRBV4-3 and TRBJ2-1; 9 bases align to TRBD2. Germline-derived CDR1 and CDR2 are LGHNA and YSLEER. The CDR3 sequence is 17 residues long. V lost 0 bases to trimming and J lost 12 bases; unmatched junction nucleotides: 15. CDR3 region: CASSQDLGGAGGGWQFF. CDR3 coding DNA: TGCGCCAGCAGCCAAGATCTAGGAGGAGCGGGAGGCGGATGGCAGTTCTTC.

The V call is TRBV30, the J call TRBJ1-1; 9 nucleotides line up with TRBD1. Germline-derived CDR1 and CDR2 are GTSNPN and SVGIG (reference sequence). The V segment lost 0 bases and the J segment 6 bases; nucleotides outside the gene matches: 8. This CDR3 contains 15 residues. The CDR3 DNA reads TGTGCCTGGAGTGTAGATATGGGACAGGGACCTGAAGCTTTCTTT. Translated, it gives CAWSVDMGQGPEAFF.

V usage is TRBV11-2 and J usage is TRBJ1-1; D uncertain. Germline V CDR1 and CDR2: SGHAT, FQNNGV. CDR3 length: 12 amino acids. V lost 2 bases to trimming and J lost 1 base, with 2 bases between them. The CDR3 DNA sequence: TGTGCCAGCAGCTTAACGAACACTGAAGCTTTCTTT. Its protein is CASSLTNTEAFF.

The genes are TRBV10-3 and TRBJ1-2, with D maybe TRBD1 (6 bases). CDR1 is ENHRY, CDR2 SYGVKD, per germline. The CDR3 consists of 13 residues. Trimming left V 5 bases short and J 4 bases short, with 11 bases between. As DNA, the CDR3 is TGTGCCATCAGTACTGACAGGAGCTATGGCTACACCTTC. Encoded protein: CAISTDRSYGYTF.

The genes are TRBV27 and TRBJ2-7; 7 nucleotides line up with TRBD2. Trimming at V came to 0 bases and at J to 5 bases, leaving 1 base not matched to a gene. CDR3 length: 13 residues. CDR1 MNHEY and CDR2 SMNVEV come from the germline V gene (reference sequence). CDR3: CASSLSGGNEQYF. The CDR3 DNA is TGTGCCAGCAGTTTATCGGGGGGGAACGAGCAGTACTTC.

The CDR3 bases are TGTGCCAGCAGCCCGTCTCCGTTCTCGGCCACTGAAGCTTTCTTT. Protein: CASSPSPFSATEAFF. The rearrangement links TRBV7-9 to TRBJ1-1; unclear D gene. The CDR3 runs 15 residues. The V gene lost 5 bases and the J gene lost 4 bases, with 17 bases spanning the gap. Per the germline V gene, CDR1 is SEHNR and CDR2 is FQNEAQ (reference sequence).

The chain has TRBV5-1 and TRBJ2-2; D is possibly TRBD2 (5 bases). The V end lost 7 bases, the J end lost 6 bases, and 16 bases lay between the germline ends. The germline V gene encodes CDR1 SGHRS and CDR2 YFSETQ. The CDR3 sequence is 14 residues long. The CDR3 reads CASGVGYGAGELFF. For the CDR3, the DNA is TGCGCCAGCGGAGTGGGCTACGGGGCCGGGGAGCTGTTTTTT.

The chain uses TRBV19 and TRBJ2-1; D may match TRBD1 or TRBD2 (5 bases each). The V end was cut by 4 bases, the J end by 5 bases, with 18 bases between. Germline V lookup: CDR1 LNHDA, CDR2 SQIVND (reference sequence). This CDR3 has 16 amino acids. CDR3 amino acids: CASSNRDGRGHNEQFF. In DNA, the CDR3 is TGTGCCAGTAGTAATAGGGACGGACGTGGCCACAATGAGCAGTTCTTC.

The chain links TRBV13 to TRBJ2-1; TRBD2 agrees at 10 bases. The CDR3 totals 17 residues. V trimming: 2 bases; J trimming: 6 bases; junction bases outside the gene matches: 10. Germline V gene data show CDR1 as PRHDT and CDR2 as FYEKMQ (reference sequence). The CDR3 sequence: CASSLFDRGLASNEQFF. The CDR3 DNA reads TGTGCCAGCAGCTTATTTGACCGGGGACTAGCGTCCAATGAGCAGTTCTTC.

This chain connects TRBV2 to TRBJ1-4; D is ambiguous. Trimming took off 5 bases at V and 4 bases at J, with 11 bases between the two ends. Germline lookup yields CDR1 SNHLY and CDR2 FYNNEI. The CDR3 contains 14 residues. CDR3 in DNA: TGTGCCAGCAGTACCGACGGGATTAATGAAAAACTGTTTTTT. Encoded protein: CASSTDGINEKLFF.

The gene calls are TRBV10-3 and TRBJ2-7, with D unclear. Germline assignment: CDR1 ENHRY and CDR2 SYGVKD. V lost 4 bases to trimming and J lost 0 bases, with 4 bases between them. The CDR3 extends over 12 amino acids. DNA for the CDR3: TGTGCCATCAGTGCCGGCTCCTACGAGCAGTACTTC. It codes for CAISAGSYEQYF.